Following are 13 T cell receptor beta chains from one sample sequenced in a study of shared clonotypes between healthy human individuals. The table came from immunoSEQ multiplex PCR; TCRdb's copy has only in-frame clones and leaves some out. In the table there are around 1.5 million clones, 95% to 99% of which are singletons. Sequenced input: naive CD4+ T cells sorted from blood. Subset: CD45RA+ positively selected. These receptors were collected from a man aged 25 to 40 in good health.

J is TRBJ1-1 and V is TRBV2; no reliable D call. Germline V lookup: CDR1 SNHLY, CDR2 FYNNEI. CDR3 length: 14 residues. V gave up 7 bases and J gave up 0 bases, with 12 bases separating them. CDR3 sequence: CASTAGRMNTEAFF. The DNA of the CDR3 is TGTGCCAGCACCGCGGGGAGGATGAACACTGAAGCTTTCTTT.

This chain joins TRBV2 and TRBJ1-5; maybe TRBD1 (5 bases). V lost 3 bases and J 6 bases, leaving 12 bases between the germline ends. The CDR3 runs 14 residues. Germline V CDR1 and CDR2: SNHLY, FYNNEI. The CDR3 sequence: CASSEARVGQPQHF. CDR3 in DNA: TGTGCCAGCAGTGAGGCCAGGGTAGGTCAGCCCCAGCATTTT.

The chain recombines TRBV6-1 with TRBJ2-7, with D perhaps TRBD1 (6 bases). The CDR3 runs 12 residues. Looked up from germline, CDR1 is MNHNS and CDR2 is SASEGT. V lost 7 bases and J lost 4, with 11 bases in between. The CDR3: CASTGHFYEQYF. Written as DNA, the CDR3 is TGTGCCAGCACGGGACACTTTTACGAGCAGTACTTC.

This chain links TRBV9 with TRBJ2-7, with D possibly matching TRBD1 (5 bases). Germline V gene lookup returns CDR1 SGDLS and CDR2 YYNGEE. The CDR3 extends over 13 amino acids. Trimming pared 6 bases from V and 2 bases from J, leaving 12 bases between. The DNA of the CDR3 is TGTGCCAGCATGGGGCACGACACCTACGAGCAGTACTTC. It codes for CASMGHDTYEQYF.

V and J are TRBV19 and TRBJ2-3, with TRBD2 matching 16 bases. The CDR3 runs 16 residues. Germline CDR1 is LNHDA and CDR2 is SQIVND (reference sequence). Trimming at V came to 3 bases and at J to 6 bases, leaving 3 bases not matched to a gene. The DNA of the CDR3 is TGTGCCAGTAGTATCCCGGGACTAGCGGGAGGGGATACGCAGTATTTT. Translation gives CASSIPGLAGGDTQYF.

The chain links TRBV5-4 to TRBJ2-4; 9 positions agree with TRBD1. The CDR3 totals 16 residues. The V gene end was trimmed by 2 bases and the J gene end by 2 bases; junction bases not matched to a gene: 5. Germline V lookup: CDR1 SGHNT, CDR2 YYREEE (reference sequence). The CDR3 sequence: CASSLTGGLTKNIQYF. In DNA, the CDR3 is TGTGCCAGCAGCTTAACAGGGGGCCTAACCAAAAACATTCAGTACTTC. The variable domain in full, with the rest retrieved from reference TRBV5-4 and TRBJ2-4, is ETGVTQSPTHLIKTRGQQVTLRCSSQSGHNTVSWYQQALGQGPQFIFQYYREEENGRGNFPPRFSGLQFPNYSSELNVNALELDDSALYLCASSLTGGLTKNIQYFGAGTRLSVL.

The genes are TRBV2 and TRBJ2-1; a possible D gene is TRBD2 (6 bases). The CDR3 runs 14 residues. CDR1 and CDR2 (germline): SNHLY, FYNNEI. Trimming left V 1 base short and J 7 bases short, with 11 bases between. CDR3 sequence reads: CASSEEGGSNEQFF. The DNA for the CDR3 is TGTGCCAGCAGTGAAGAAGGAGGGAGTAATGAGCAGTTCTTC.

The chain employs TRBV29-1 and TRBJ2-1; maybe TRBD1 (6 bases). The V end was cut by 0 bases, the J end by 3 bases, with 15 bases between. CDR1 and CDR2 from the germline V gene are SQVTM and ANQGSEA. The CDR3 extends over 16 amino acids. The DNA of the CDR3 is TGCAGCGTTGAAGATCGGTCGGCAGGGGTCTACAATGAGCAGTTCTTC. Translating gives CSVEDRSAGVYNEQFF.

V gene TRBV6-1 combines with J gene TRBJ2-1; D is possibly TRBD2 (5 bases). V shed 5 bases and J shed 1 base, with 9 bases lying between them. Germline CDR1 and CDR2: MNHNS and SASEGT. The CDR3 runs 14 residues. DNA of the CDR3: TGTGCCAGCAGTACCCCGGGATCCTACAATGAGCAGTTCTTC. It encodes CASSTPGSYNEQFF.

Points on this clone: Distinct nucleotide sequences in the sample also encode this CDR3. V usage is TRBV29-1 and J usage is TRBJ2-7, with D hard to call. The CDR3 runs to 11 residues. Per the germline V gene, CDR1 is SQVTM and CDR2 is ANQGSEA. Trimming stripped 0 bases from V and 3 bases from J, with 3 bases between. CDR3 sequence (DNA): TGCAGCGTTGAAGAAGGCTACGAGCAGTACTTC. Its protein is CSVEEGYEQYF.

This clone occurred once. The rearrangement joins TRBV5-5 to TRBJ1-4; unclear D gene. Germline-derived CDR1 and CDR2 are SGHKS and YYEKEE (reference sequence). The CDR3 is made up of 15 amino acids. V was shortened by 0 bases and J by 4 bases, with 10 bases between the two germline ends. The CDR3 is CASSLAPRYNEKLFF. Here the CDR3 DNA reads TGTGCCAGCAGCTTGGCCCCTCGGTATAATGAAAAACTGTTTTTT.

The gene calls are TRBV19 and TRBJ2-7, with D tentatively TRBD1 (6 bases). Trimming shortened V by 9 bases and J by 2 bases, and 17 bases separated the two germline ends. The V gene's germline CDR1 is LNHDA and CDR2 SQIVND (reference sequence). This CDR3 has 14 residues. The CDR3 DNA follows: TGTGCCAGCATCTCCCCGACAGGACCCTACGAGCAGTACTTC. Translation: CASISPTGPYEQYF. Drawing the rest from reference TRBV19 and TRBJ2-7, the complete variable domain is DGGITQSPKYLFRKEGQNVTLSCEQNLNHDAMYWYRQDPGQGLRLIYYSQIVNDFQKGDIAEGYSVSREKKESFPLTVTSAQKNPTAFYLCASISPTGPYEQYFGPGTRLTVT.

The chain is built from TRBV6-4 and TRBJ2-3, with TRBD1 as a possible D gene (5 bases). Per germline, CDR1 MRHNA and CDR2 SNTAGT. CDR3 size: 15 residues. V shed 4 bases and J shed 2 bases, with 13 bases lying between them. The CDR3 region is CASSVSRQTTDTQYF. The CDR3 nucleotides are TGTGCCAGCAGTGTGAGTAGACAGACCACAGATACGCAGTATTTT.